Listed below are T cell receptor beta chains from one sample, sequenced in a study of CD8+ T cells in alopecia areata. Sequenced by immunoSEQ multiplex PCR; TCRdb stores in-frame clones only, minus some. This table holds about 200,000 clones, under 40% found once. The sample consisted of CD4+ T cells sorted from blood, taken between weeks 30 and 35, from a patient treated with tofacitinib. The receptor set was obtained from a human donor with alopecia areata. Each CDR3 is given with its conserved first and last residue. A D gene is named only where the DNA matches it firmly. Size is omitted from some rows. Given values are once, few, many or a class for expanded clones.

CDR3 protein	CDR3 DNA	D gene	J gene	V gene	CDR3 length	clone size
CASKEAQVGYEQYF	TGTGCCAGCAAGGAGGCTCAGGTTGGATACGAGCAGTACTTC	-	TRBJ2-7	TRBV2	14	-
CSVEEGIDTQYF	TGCAGCGTTGAAGAAGGTATAGATACGCAGTATTTT	-	TRBJ2-3	TRBV29-1	12	few
CASSRDARSSYEQYF	TGTGCCAGCAGCCGGGACGCTAGGAGCTCCTACGAGCAGTACTTC	-	TRBJ2-7	TRBV7-8	15	-
CASSFPREGHGYTF	TGCGCCAGCAGCTTCCCCCGGGAGGGGCATGGCTACACCTTC	-	TRBJ1-2	TRBV5-1	14	-
CASRPSDRGSYEQYF	TGTGCCAGCAGACCCTCAGACAGGGGCTCCTACGAGCAGTACTTC	TRBD1	TRBJ2-7	TRBV6-5	15	-
CASSPLGGRETQYF	TGTGCCAGCAGCCCCCTCGGAGGGCGGGAGACCCAGTACTTC	-	TRBJ2-5	TRBV7-9	14	-
CASSPTGGNSPLHF	TGTGCCAGCAGCCCGACTGGAGGGAATTCACCCCTCCACTTT	-	TRBJ1-6	TRBV7-2	14	-
CSVYWYGNTEAFF	TGCAGCGTCTATTGGTACGGGAACACTGAAGCTTTCTTT	-	TRBJ1-1	TRBV29-1	13	few
CASSLQKVTGVNTEAFF	TGCGCCAGCAGTCTTCAAAAAGTAACAGGTGTGAACACTGAAGCTTTCTTT	-	TRBJ1-1	TRBV23-1	17	few
CASSQPSEGGRTYNEQFF	TGCGCCAGCAGCCAGCCTTCTGAGGGCGGGAGGACCTACAATGAGCAATTCTTC	TRBD2	TRBJ2-1	TRBV4-1	18	-
CANRDRVIRGANVLTF	TGTGCCAACAGGGACAGGGTGATTCGTGGGGCCAACGTCCTGACTTTC	TRBD1	TRBJ2-6	TRBV2	16	-
CASKSDWADGYTF	TGCGCCAGCAAATCCGACTGGGCTGATGGCTACACCTTC	-	TRBJ1-2	TRBV5-1	13	-
CASRGQGREKLFF	TGTGCCAGCAGGGGACAGGGAAGGGAAAAACTGTTTTTT	TRBD1	TRBJ1-4	TRBV6-1	13	-
CASSYSAGTYNEQFF	TGTGCCAGCAGTTACTCGGCAGGAACCTACAATGAGCAGTTCTTC	-	TRBJ2-1	TRBV6-5	15	-
CASSSIGTAFSYEQYF	TGCGCCAGCAGCAGTATCGGGACAGCTTTTTCCTACGAGCAGTACTTC	TRBD1	TRBJ2-7	TRBV5-1	16	once
CAWGQWDTEAFF	TGTGCCTGGGGACAGTGGGACACTGAAGCTTTCTTT	-	TRBJ1-1	TRBV30	12	-
CAWSVTGGNEKLFF	TGTGCCTGGAGTGTAACCGGAGGCAATGAAAAACTGTTTTTT	-	TRBJ1-4	TRBV30	14	-
CALALTVRVYGYTF	TGTGCCTTGGCTCTGACAGTCCGCGTCTATGGCTACACCTTC	-	TRBJ1-2	TRBV30	14	-
CASSLIQGNIQYF	TGTGCCAGCAGCTTAATACAGGGAAACATTCAGTACTTC	-	TRBJ2-4	TRBV7-2	13	-
CASSYQGYEQYF	TGCGCCAGCAGCTATCAGGGCTACGAGCAGTACTTC	-	TRBJ2-7	TRBV5-1	12	-
CASSLTGRATGGSDEQYF	TGTGCCAGCAGCTTAACGGGCAGGGCGACAGGGGGCTCCGACGAGCAGTACTTC	TRBD1	TRBJ2-7	TRBV7-3	18	-
CAWSVWSSGGAADTQYF	TGTGCCTGGAGTGTTTGGTCTAGCGGGGGGGCCGCAGATACGCAGTATTTT	TRBD2	TRBJ2-3	TRBV30	17	-
CAWSPFGLSGNTIYF	TGTGCCTGGAGTCCGTTCGGCCTCTCTGGAAACACCATATATTTT	-	TRBJ1-3	TRBV30	15	-
CASREFRQGNYGYTF	TGTGCCAGCAGGGAGTTCCGGCAGGGCAACTATGGCTACACCTTC	-	TRBJ1-2	TRBV27	15	-
CSATNGGAREQFF	TGCAGCGCCACGAACGGGGGAGCTCGTGAGCAGTTCTTC	-	TRBJ2-1	TRBV29-1	13	few
CASSPSAGRETQYF	TGCGCCAGCAGCCCCTCGGCAGGGAGGGAGACCCAGTACTTC	-	TRBJ2-5	TRBV5-1	14	-
CAWSDQVATGELFF	TGTGCCTGGAGTGATCAAGTAGCTACCGGGGAGCTGTTTTTT	-	TRBJ2-2	TRBV30	14	few
CASSQDLSIPPNYGYTF	TGCGCCAGCAGCCAAGATCTAAGCATTCCTCCCAACTATGGCTACACCTTC	-	TRBJ1-2	TRBV4-1	17	few
CASRRGSLAAYTEAFF	TGTGCCAGCAGAAGGGGGAGTCTGGCCGCCTACACTGAAGCTTTCTTT	-	TRBJ1-1	TRBV6-6	16	many
CASSPGSQETQYF	TGTGCCAGCAGTCCCGGGTCCCAAGAGACCCAGTACTTC	-	TRBJ2-5	TRBV11-2	13	few
CSASIGAGYTF	TGCAGTGCTAGTATAGGGGCCGGCTACACCTTC	-	TRBJ1-2	TRBV20-1	11	few
CASSAVGGEQYF	TGTGCCAGCAGCGCCGTTGGGGGGGAGCAGTACTTC	-	TRBJ2-7	TRBV9	12	-